Sequencing of this T cell receptor beta chain was carried out in a study of CD8 T cells in Susac syndrome (dated by TCRdb to between 2017 and 2020). Looking at the study overall: Repertoire sequencing was used to test whether CD8+ T cell activation and differentiation in Susac syndrome was antigen driven. The clonality of the CD8+ T cell repertoire was compared across approximately 11 healthy donors, roughly 14 Susac syndrome patients and under 18 multiple sclerosis patients. Summary of the overall study and its limitations: The study acknowledged that relatively few individuals were included in the TCR sequencing and HLA analysis.

The CDR1 and CDR2 encoded by the germline V gene (reference sequence) are MNHEY and SMNVEV. V and J lose 8 bases and 1 base, and a span of 15 bases separates them. Including the terminal cysteine and phenylalanine, the CDR3 comprises 15 residues. Only CDR3 DNA remains: 45 bases, in frame from the first base. About this clonotype: No cognate antigen has been identified for it. No quality values exist for individual bases; no much larger clone is one base distant.

Peripheral blood CD8+ and CD4+ T cells from healthy donors, Susac syndrome patients and multiple sclerosis patients were profiled by high-throughput TCR beta sequencing. The multiple sclerosis controls were treatment-naive patients who had stable or active relapsing-remitting disease and met the revised McDonald criteria. Bulk CD8+ and CD4+ T cells were purified by magnetic negative isolation, whereas CD8+ TEMRA cells were enriched by FACS. Blood was drawn into EDTA tubes, processed within 24 hours, and PBMCs were isolated by density gradient centrifugation. PBMCs intended for TCR sequencing were cryopreserved in liquid nitrogen and thawed later in a water bath at 37 degrees C. Purity of sorted or isolated CD4+, CD8+ and CD8+ TEMRA cells was at least 90%. RNA was extracted using the RNeasy kit, and about 0.5 to 1 ug of the RNA was reverse transcribed with random hexamers. The immunoSEQ multiplex PCR assay, covering 54 Vbeta and 13 Jbeta segments, was used to amplify TCR beta CDR3 regions. Bias from PCR amplification was corrected by using a synthetic template baseline for primer optimization and for computational correction. In the authors' own workflow: Reads were annotated to V, D and J genes per IMGT and analyzed with immunoSEQ Analyzer, keeping only productive sequences. Clonality was calculated as one minus the Shannon entropy normalized by log2 of the number of productive unique sequences. Public and private clones were assessed among the 100 most prevalent clones of each patient and control. A clone was defined as Susac-specific if it was absent from the healthy and MS cohorts, from roughly 1,000 published viral clones and from other ImmuneACCESS disease sequences. Clones were called with MiXCR by TCRdb after fastp trimmed the public reads at Q25, and only in-frame beta chains were retained. Every distinct CDR3 protein forms one entry, paired with its most common genes and DNA. The V and J calls and clone size are TCRdb's, not the authors'. This sample comprises some 300,000 distinct CDR3 sequences, roughly 85% of them detected only once. About 0.22% of the sample rests with the top ten.

The sequence joins TRBV27 to TRBJ1-5; the D gene is possibly TRBD1, with 5 bases matching. The TCR was taken from a human donor with multiple sclerosis. The sequenced sample was CD8+ T cells from PBMCs. Here is the DNA: TGTGCCAGCTCAATCCAGGGTCGGAGCAATCAGCCCCAGCATTTT. Protein translation: CASSIQGRSNQPQHF.